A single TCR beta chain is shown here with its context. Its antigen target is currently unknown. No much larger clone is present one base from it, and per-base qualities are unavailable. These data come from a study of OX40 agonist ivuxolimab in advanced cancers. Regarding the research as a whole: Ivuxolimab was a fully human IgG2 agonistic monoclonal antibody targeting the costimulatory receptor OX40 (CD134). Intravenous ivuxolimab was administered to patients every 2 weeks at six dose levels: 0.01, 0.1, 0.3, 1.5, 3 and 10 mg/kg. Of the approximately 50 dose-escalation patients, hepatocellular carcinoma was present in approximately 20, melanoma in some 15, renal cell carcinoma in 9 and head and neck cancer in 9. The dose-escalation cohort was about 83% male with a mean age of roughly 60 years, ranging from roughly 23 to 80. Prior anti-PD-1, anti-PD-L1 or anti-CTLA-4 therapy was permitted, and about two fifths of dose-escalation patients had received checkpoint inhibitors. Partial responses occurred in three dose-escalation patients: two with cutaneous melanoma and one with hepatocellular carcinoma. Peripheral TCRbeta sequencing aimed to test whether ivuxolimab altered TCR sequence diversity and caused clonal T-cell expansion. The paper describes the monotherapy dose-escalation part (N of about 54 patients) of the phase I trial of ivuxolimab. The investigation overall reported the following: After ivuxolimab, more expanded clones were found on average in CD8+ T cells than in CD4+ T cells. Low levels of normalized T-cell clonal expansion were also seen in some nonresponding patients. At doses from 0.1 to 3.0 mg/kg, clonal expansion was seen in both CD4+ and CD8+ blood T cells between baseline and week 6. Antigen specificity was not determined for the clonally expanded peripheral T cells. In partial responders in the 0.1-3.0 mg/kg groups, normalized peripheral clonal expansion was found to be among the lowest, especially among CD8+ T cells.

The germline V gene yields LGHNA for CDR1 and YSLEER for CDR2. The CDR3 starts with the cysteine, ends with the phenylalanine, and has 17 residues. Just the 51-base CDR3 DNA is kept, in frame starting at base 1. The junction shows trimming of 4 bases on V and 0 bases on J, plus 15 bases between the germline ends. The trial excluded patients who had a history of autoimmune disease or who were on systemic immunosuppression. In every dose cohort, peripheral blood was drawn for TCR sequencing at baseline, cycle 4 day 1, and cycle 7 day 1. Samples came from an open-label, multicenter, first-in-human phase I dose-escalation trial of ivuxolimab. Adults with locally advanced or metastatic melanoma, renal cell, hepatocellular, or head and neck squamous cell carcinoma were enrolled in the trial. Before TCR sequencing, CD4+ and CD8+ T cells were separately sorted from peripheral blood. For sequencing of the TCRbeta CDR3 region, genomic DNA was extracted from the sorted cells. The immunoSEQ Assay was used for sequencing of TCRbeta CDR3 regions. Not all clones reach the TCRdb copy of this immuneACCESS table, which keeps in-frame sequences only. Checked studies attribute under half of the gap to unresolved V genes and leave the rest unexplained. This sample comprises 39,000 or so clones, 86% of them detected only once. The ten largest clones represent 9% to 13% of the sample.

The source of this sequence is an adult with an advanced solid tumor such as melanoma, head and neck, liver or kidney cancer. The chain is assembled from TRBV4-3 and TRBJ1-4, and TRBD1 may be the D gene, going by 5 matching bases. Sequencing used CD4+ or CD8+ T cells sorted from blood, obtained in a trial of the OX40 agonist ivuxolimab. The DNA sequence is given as TGCGCCAGCAGCCCTTCGACAGAACCCACAACTAATGAAAAACTGTTTTTT. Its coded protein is CASSPSTEPTTNEKLFF.